The 16 T cell receptor beta chains presented below share a single source sample, sequenced in a study of T-cell memory formation after mild COVID-19. TCRdb itself ran the 5' RACE reads through MiXCR, one entry per CDR3 protein. The data show about 400,000 distinct CDR3 sequences, 20% to 30% seen once. Sequenced input: PBMCs or a T cell subset sorted from them (not recorded which). These receptors came from an adult woman who had mild COVID-19 (a few samples of this study predate the infection). Cell type and time point are not known.

The chain uses TRBV6-5 and TRBJ2-2; 7 bases agree with TRBD1. The CDR3 is 16 amino acids. V lost 5 bases, J lost 4 bases, and 10 bases stayed unmatched. Germline V lookup: CDR1 MNHEY, CDR2 SVGAGI. This chain's CDR3 is CASSPGDSIITGELFF. CDR3 in DNA: TGTGCCAGCAGTCCAGGGGACAGCATAATCACCGGGGAGCTGTTTTTT.

This clonotype was picked up a small number of times. This rearrangement joins TRBV20-1 to TRBJ1-5; D may be TRBD1 (6 bases). CDR1 is DFQATT, CDR2 SNEGSKA, per germline (reference sequence). CDR3 size: 12 residues. The V end was cut by 1 base, the J end by 7 bases, with 8 bases between. The CDR3 protein is CSARAQGQPQHF. CDR3 DNA sequence: TGCAGTGCTAGAGCGCAGGGGCAGCCCCAGCATTTT.

V gene TRBV25-1 combines with J gene TRBJ2-5, with D uncertain. Per the germline V gene, CDR1 is MGHDK and CDR2 is SYGVNS. The CDR3 length is 11 residues. The ends were cut back, 7 bases at V and 7 bases at J, with 10 bases in the middle. This chain's CDR3 is CASTFRGTQYF. DNA for the CDR3: TGTGCCAGCACCTTTCGAGGGACCCAGTACTTC.

V is TRBV28 and J is TRBJ1-1; 10 bases map to TRBD1. After removal of 3 bases from V and 3 bases from J, the junction contained 7 bases not matched to a gene. From germline, CDR1 is MDHEN and CDR2 SYDVKM. The CDR3 is made up of 16 amino acids. This chain's CDR3 is CASSLISGQGYTEAFF. The CDR3 DNA is TGTGCCAGCAGTTTGATCTCGGGACAGGGGTACACTGAAGCTTTCTTT.

As concerns this clonotype: The missing conserved phenylalanine or tryptophan at the end of this CDR3 makes a read error likely. The chain is built from TRBV6-6 and TRBJ2-7, with D maybe TRBD1 (6 bases). The CDR3 length is 16 residues. Germline CDR1 MNHNY, CDR2 SVGAGI (reference sequence). Trimming took off 4 bases at V and 5 bases at J, with 21 bases between the two ends. The CDR3 DNA reads as TGTGCCAGCAGTTCGAGAGGGCAGGGGATCGTCCACGAGCAGTACTTA. Translating gives CASSSRGQGIVHEQYL.

The chain uses TRBV6-5 and TRBJ2-5; D not certain. Trimming removed 1 base from V and 4 bases from J, with 10 bases in between. This CDR3 spans 14 amino acids. Germline V lookup: CDR1 MNHEY, CDR2 SVGAGI. The CDR3 bases are TGTGCCAGCAGTTACTTTGCGGAGAGAGAGACCCAGTACTTC. This encodes CASSYFAERETQYF.

This clonotype was counted between two and nine times. The chain carries TRBV7-3 and TRBJ2-3; the match to TRBD2 covers 9 bases. Germline V gives CDR1 SGHTA, CDR2 FQGTGA. Trimming took 4 bases from V and 0 from J; bases not matched to a gene: 5. The CDR3 extends over 16 amino acids. The CDR3 reads CASSSTAGGSTDTQYF. CDR3 bases: TGTGCCAGCAGCTCTACCGCGGGGGGGAGCACAGATACGCAGTATTTT.

The chain joins TRBV12-3 or TRBV12-4 to TRBJ2-1; D uncertain. The CDR3 has 18 residues. Between the trimmed V and J ends, which lost 8 bases and 5 bases, there was a span of 28 bases. CDR3 protein: CASPPTRQAGLSDNEQFF. The CDR3 DNA reads as TGTGCCAGCCCACCAACCCGGCAGGCTGGCCTTTCGGACAATGAGCAGTTCTTC.

This clonotype has a handful of counts. The chain couples TRBV5-1 to TRBJ2-5, with D possibly matching TRBD2 (6 bases). Trimming removed 5 bases from V and 5 bases from J, with 13 bases in between. Germline CDR1 reads SGHRS; CDR2 reads YFSETQ. This CDR3 comprises 13 residues. CDR3 DNA: TGCGCCAGCAGAATGGAGGGACGGGAGACCCAGTACTTC. Protein: CASRMEGRETQYF.

This chain uses TRBV7-2 with TRBJ2-3, with a possible D match to TRBD2 (5 bases). V lost 5 bases to trimming and J lost 5 bases, with 20 bases between them. The CDR3 covers 16 residues. Germline CDR1 SGHTA, CDR2 FQGNSA. Written as DNA, the CDR3 is TGTGCCAGCAGCCCTCGGTGGCAGGTGGGGAGAGATACGCAGTATTTT. Translating it yields CASSPRWQVGRDTQYF. Full variable domain (rest looked up from reference TRBV7-2 and TRBJ2-3): GAGVSQSPSNKVTEKGKDVELRCDPISGHTALYWYRQSLGQGLEFLIYFQGNSAPDKSGLPSDRFSAERTGGSVSTLTIQRTQQEDSAVYLCASSPRWQVGRDTQYFGPGTRLTVL.

The rearrangement uses TRBV12-3 or TRBV12-4 and TRBJ1-1; D remains ambiguous. The V gene lost 1 base and the J gene lost 1 base, with 10 bases spanning the gap. The CDR3 has 15 amino acids. The CDR3 is CASSLGSRGNTEAFF. CDR3 DNA sequence: TGTGCCAGCAGTTTAGGGTCTCGGGGGAACACTGAAGCTTTCTTT.

The CDR3 bases are TGTGCCAGCAGCCGTAGGGGACAGGTTAATACTGAAGCTTTCTTT. Its translation: CASSRRGQVNTEAFF. The gene calls are TRBV7-2 and TRBJ1-1, with 8 nucleotides matching TRBD1. The CDR3 is 15 residues long. The V gene's germline CDR1 is SGHTA and CDR2 FQGNSA. Germline trimming cut 5 bases from V and 5 bases from J; bases unmatched to any gene: 10.

This clonotype was seen more than once but under ten times. The chain links TRBV28 to TRBJ2-3, with 9 bases matching TRBD2. The CDR3 contains 13 residues. V trimming: 6 bases; J trimming: 9 bases; junction bases outside the gene matches: 7. Looked up from germline, CDR1 is MDHEN and CDR2 is SYDVKM. The CDR3, as DNA: TGTGCCAGCAGGCGGGGGGGATTCGAAACGCAGTATTTT. It translates to CASRRGGFETQYF.

V gene TRBV7-6 combines with J gene TRBJ1-2; D unclear. The length of the CDR3 is 15 residues. Trimming left V 1 base short and J 3 bases short, with 12 bases between. Germline-derived CDR1 and CDR2 are SGHVS and FNYEAQ. The DNA for the CDR3 is TGTGCCAGCAGCTTAGAAACTGCTGGATACTATGGCTACACCTTC. Protein product: CASSLETAGYYGYTF. Looking up the rest from reference TRBV7-6 and TRBJ1-2 gives the full variable domain: GAGVSQSPRYKVTKRGQDVALRCDPISGHVSLYWYRQALGQGPEFLTYFNYEAQQDKSGLPNDRFSAERPEGSISTLTIQRTEQRDSAMYRCASSLETAGYYGYTFGSGTRLTVV.

This clonotype was counted between two and nine times. The genes are TRBV29-1 and TRBJ2-7; 9 bases agree with TRBD2. V trimming: 6 bases; J trimming: 2 bases; junction bases outside the gene matches: 8. CDR1 is SQVTM, CDR2 ANQGSEA, per germline. This CDR3 comprises 14 residues. CDR3 loop: CSVAGTSSTYEQYF. For the CDR3, the DNA is TGCAGCGTGGCGGGGACTAGCAGTACCTACGAGCAGTACTTC.

This clonotype was observed a single time. The rearrangement joins TRBV20-1 to TRBJ2-5; the match to TRBD2 covers 11 bases. Germline lookup yields CDR1 DFQATT and CDR2 SNEGSKA (reference sequence). CDR3 length: 14 residues. Germline trimming cut 5 bases from V and 7 bases from J; bases unmatched to any gene: 9. CDR3 region: CSAALTSGVGTQYF. The CDR3 bases are TGCAGTGCTGCCTTGACTAGCGGGGTTGGGACCCAGTACTTC.